This T cell receptor (beta chain) stems from a study of cytomegalovirus exposure and HLA in healthy donors. The study, taken as a whole, reports: The study designated some 180 TCR beta chains cytomegalovirus-associated.

Turning to this clone: What it binds is not known.

With 3 bases removed from V and 4 bases from J, the gap between germline ends came to 17 bases. Germline values: CDR1 SGHRS, CDR2 YFSETQ. The CDR3 length is 15 residues. The PCR had 60 Vbeta and 13 Jbeta primers. Measured with immunoSEQ multiplex PCR; TCRdb has only the in-frame clones, and not every one. Here the sample spans about 140,000 clones, approximately 79% being singletons. The sample comprised PBMCs. The chain joins TRBV5-1 to TRBJ2-7; D possibly corresponds to TRBD2 (6 bases). The sequence was collected from a man aged 35-49 years in good health and CMV-seropositive. The DNA for the CDR3 is TGCGCCAGCAGCTCTGCTAGCGCTTCCCTTTACGAGCAGTACTTC. Translation gives CASSSASASLYEQYF. Full variable domain (outside the CDR3, taken from reference TRBV5-1 and TRBJ2-7): KAGVTQTPRYLIKTRGQQVTLSCSPISGHRSVSWYQQTPGQGLQFLFEYFSETQRNKGNFPGRFSGRQFSNSRSEMNVSTLELGDSALYLCASSSASASLYEQYFGPGTRLTVT.